The text below deals with one T cell receptor (beta chain). The antigen remains unidentified. The CDR3 has 16 amino acids. The trim removed 4 bases at V and 5 bases at J, leaving 11 bases unmatched. The V gene's germline CDR1 is SGHAT and CDR2 FQNNGV. This specimen comes from a study of tumor-infiltrating lymphocytes in glioblastoma multiforme. Notes on the study in general: Detected clone frequencies may not reflect cell counts, being RNA-based.

Three nested ARM-PCR rounds with V-beta and C-beta primers built TCRB libraries. Input was 0.4 to 0.65 ug total RNA, reverse-transcribed with a C-beta primer. MiXCR, run by TCRdb on the multiplex PCR reads, gives a single entry per CDR3 protein. There are about 32,000 distinct CDR3 sequences in the sample; 50% to 75% occur only once, and roughly 33% lies in the top ten. The TCR sequence derives from a male donor with glioblastoma. Sequencing was carried out using brain tumor tissue. This rearrangement joins TRBV11-2 to TRBJ2-5, with 9 bases aligning to TRBD1. The CDR3 bases are TGTGCCAGCAGCTCATTGGGACAGGGCAGGAGCGAGACCCAGTACTTC. This sequence encodes CASSSLGQGRSETQYF.